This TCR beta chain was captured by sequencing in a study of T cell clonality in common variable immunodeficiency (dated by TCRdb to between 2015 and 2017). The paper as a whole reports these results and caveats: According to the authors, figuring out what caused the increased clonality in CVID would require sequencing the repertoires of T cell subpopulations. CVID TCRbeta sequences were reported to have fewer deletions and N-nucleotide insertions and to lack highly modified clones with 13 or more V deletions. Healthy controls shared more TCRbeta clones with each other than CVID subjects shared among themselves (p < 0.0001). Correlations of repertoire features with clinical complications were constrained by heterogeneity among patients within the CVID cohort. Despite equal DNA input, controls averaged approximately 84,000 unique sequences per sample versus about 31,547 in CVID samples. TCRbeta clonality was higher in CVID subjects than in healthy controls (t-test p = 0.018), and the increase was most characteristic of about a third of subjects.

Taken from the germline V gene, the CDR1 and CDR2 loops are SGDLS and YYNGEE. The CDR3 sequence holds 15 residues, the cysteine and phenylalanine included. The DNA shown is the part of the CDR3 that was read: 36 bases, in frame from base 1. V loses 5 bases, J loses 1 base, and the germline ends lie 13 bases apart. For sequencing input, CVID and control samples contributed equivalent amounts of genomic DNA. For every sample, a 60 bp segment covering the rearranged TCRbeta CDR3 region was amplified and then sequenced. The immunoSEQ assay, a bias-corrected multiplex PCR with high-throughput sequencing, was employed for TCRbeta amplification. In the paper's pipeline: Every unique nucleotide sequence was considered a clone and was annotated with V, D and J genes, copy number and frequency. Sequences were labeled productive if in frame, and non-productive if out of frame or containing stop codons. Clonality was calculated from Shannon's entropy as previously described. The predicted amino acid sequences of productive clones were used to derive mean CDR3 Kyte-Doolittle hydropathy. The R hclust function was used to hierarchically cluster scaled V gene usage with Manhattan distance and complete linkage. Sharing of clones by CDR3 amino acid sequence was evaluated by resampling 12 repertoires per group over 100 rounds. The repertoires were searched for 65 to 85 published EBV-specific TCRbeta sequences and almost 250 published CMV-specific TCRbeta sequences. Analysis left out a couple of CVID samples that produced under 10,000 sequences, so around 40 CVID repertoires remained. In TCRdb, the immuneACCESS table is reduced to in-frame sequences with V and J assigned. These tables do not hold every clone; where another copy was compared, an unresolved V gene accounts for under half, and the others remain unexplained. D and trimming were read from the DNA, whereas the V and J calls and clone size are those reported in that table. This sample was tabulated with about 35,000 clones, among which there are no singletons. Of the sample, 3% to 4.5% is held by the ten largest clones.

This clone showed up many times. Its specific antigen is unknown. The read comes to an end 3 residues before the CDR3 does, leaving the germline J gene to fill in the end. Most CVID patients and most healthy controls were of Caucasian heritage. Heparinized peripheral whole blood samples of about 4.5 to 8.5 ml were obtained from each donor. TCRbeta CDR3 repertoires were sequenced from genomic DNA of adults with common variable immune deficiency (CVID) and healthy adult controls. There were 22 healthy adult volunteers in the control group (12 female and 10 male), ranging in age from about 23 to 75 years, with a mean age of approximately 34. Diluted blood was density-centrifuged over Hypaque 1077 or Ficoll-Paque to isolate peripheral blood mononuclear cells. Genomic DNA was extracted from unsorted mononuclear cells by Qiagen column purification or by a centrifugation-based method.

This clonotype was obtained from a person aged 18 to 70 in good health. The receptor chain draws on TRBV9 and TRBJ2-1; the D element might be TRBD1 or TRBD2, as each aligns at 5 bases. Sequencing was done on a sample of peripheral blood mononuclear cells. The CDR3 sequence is CASSRGVESYNEQFF. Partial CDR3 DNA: TGTGCCAGCAGTAGGGGAGTAGAGTCCTACAATGAG. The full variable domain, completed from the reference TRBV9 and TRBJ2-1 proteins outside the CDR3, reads DSGVTQTPKHLITATGQRVTLRCSPRSGDLSVYWYQQSLDQGLQFLIQYYNGEERAKGNILERFSAQQFPDLHSELNLSSLELGDSALYFCASSRGVESYNEQFFGPGTRLTVL.